This T cell receptor beta chain was sequenced during a study of shared clonotypes between healthy human individuals. Study-wide background: In total, the donors were two women and a few men aged 18 to 49.

The V segment lost 6 bases and the J segment 3 bases; nucleotides outside the gene matches: 4. CDR3 size: 13 residues. Germline loops: CDR1 SNHLY, CDR2 FYNNEI. To note about this clone: The same CDR3 is also encoded by other DNA sequences in this sample.

This was a deep-level run. Each subset's genomic DNA was split evenly across several immunoSEQ plates. Sorted-subset replicate PCRs used roughly 180 ng DNA, some 33,000 T cell genomes. The data were produced by immunoSEQ multiplex PCR, yet TCRdb's version contains in-frame clones alone and is incomplete. The data show 2 million to 2.5 million clones, around 95% seen once. Input material: naive CD4+ T cells sorted from blood. Documented subset: CD45RA+ positively selected. This receptor was taken from a man younger than 30 in good health. This chain links TRBV2 with TRBJ1-2; 7 nucleotides align to TRBD1. The CDR3 DNA is TGTGCCAGCAGCGCCGACAGGGACTATGGCTACACCTTC. As protein: CASSADRDYGYTF.